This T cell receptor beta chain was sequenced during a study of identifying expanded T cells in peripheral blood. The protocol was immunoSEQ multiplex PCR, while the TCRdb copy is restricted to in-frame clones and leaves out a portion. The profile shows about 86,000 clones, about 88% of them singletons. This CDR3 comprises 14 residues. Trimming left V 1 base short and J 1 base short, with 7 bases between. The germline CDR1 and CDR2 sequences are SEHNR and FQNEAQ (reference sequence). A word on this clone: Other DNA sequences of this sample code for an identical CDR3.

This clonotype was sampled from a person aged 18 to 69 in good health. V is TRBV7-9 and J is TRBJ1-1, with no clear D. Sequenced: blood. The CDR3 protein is CASSLDGPNTEAFF. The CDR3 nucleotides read TGTGCCAGCAGCTTAGACGGCCCGAACACTGAAGCTTTCTTT.